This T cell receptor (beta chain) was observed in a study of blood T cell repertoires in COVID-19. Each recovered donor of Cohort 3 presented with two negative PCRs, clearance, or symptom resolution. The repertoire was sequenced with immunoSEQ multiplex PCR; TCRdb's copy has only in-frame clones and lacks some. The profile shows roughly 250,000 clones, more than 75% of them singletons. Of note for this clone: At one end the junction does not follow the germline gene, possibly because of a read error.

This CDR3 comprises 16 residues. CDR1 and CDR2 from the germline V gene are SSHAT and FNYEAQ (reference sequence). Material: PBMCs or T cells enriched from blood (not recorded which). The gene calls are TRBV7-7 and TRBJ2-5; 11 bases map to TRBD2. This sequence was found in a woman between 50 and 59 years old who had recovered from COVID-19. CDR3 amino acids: CASSLEWGLAGGSQYF. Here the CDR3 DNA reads TGTGCTAGCAGCTTAGAGTGGGGTCTAGCGGGAGGCTCTCAGTACTTC. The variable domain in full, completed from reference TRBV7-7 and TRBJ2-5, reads GAGVSQSPRYKVTKRGQDVTLRCDPISSHATLYWYQQALGQGPEFLTYFNYEAQPDKSGLPSDRFSAERPEGSISTLTIQRTEQRDSAMYRCASSLEWGLAGGSQYFGPGTRLLVL.